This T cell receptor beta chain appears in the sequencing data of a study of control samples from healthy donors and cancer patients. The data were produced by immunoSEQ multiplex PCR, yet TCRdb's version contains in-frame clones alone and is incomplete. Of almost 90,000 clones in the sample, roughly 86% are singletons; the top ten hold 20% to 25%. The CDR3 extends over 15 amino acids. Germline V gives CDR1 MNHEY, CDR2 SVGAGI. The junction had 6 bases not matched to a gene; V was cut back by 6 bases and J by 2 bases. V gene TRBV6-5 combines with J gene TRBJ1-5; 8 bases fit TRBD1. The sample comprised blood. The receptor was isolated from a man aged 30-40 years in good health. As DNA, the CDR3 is TGTGCCAGCAGCCTTGGACAGGGAGGCAATCAGCCCCAGCATTTT. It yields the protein CASSLGQGGNQPQHF.